A selection of T cell receptor beta chains follows, all from one sample in a study of OX40 agonist ivuxolimab in advanced cancers. The method was immunoSEQ multiplex PCR; TCRdb's version includes in-frame clones alone and lacks a portion of them. The top ten clones hold 0.18% of a sample with 98,000 or so clones, roughly 94% of them seen once. Sample: CD4+ or CD8+ T cells sorted from blood, taken in a trial of the OX40 agonist ivuxolimab. These receptors were collected from an adult with an advanced solid tumor such as melanoma, head and neck, liver or kidney cancer. Each CDR3 is given without its conserved first and last residue. The order of the fields is J gene, V gene, D gene, CDR3 protein. A D gene is named only where the DNA matches it firmly.

J gene: TRBJ1-2; V gene: TRBV6-6; D gene: TRBD1; CDR3 protein: ASSFKGGAGYT
J gene: TRBJ2-5; V gene: TRBV19; D gene: -; CDR3 protein: ASSMAKETQY
J gene: TRBJ2-2; V gene: TRBV19; D gene: -; CDR3 protein: ASSGLGTGELF
J gene: TRBJ1-5; V gene: TRBV6-1; D gene: TRBD1; CDR3 protein: ASSEQGVGQNQPQH
J gene: TRBJ2-5; V gene: TRBV11-2; D gene: -; CDR3 protein: ASRGLTAALRETQY
J gene: TRBJ1-5; V gene: TRBV6-1; D gene: -; CDR3 protein: ASSDTLLNQPQH
J gene: TRBJ2-7; V gene: TRBV5-6; D gene: TRBD2; CDR3 protein: ASSSGTSGRRYEQY
J gene: TRBJ2-5; V gene: TRBV5-1; D gene: TRBD1; CDR3 protein: ASSWTGDQETQY
J gene: TRBJ1-1; V gene: TRBV5-1; D gene: -; CDR3 protein: ASSLIPVVNTEAF
J gene: TRBJ1-3; V gene: TRBV28; D gene: -; CDR3 protein: ASSRDLAQPHPGNTIY
J gene: TRBJ2-7; V gene: TRBV5-1; D gene: -; CDR3 protein: ASSSDPGRSYEQY
J gene: TRBJ1-4; V gene: TRBV5-4; D gene: -; CDR3 protein: ASSPGLDEKLF
J gene: TRBJ1-6; V gene: TRBV7-2; D gene: -; CDR3 protein: ASSLFTEGNSPLH
J gene: TRBJ2-7; V gene: TRBV29-1; D gene: -; CDR3 protein: SAVTRGGLTYEQY
J gene: -; V gene: TRBV10-3; D gene: TRBD1; CDR3 protein: AIRGDRAISYEQY
J gene: TRBJ2-5; V gene: TRBV6-5; D gene: -; CDR3 protein: ASSYSSLTKETQY
J gene: TRBJ1-1; V gene: TRBV7-8; D gene: -; CDR3 protein: ASSLSRRGAEAF
J gene: TRBJ1-4; V gene: TRBV4-3; D gene: -; CDR3 protein: ASSQEGLSNEKLF
J gene: TRBJ2-7; V gene: TRBV7-9; D gene: -; CDR3 protein: ASSLDGHDEQY
J gene: TRBJ2-3; V gene: TRBV7-3; D gene: TRBD2; CDR3 protein: ASSPYSGSRTDTQY
J gene: TRBJ1-2; V gene: TRBV5-6; D gene: -; CDR3 protein: ASRGHGYT
J gene: TRBJ2-6; V gene: TRBV4-3; D gene: -; CDR3 protein: ASSRAGTGANVLT
J gene: TRBJ2-7; V gene: TRBV5-1; D gene: -; CDR3 protein: ASSPRGDSIYEQY
J gene: TRBJ1-5; V gene: TRBV7-2; D gene: -; CDR3 protein: ASSLNRVGGNQPQH
J gene: TRBJ2-7; V gene: TRBV19; D gene: TRBD2; CDR3 protein: ASSTRTSGTYEQY
J gene: TRBJ2-5; V gene: TRBV5-1; D gene: -; CDR3 protein: ASSLEVAAGTQY
J gene: TRBJ2-5; V gene: TRBV25-1; D gene: TRBD1; CDR3 protein: ASSRTGGRETQY
J gene: TRBJ2-5; V gene: TRBV9; D gene: -; CDR3 protein: ASSVGGQETQY
J gene: TRBJ2-1; V gene: TRBV5-1; D gene: TRBD2; CDR3 protein: ASSGGGVAGGQF
J gene: TRBJ2-2; V gene: TRBV5-1; D gene: -; CDR3 protein: ASSLRQKSRVTGELF
J gene: TRBJ1-2; V gene: TRBV15; D gene: TRBD1; CDR3 protein: ATSRPRGEGNYGYT
J gene: TRBJ2-3; V gene: TRBV4-1; D gene: -; CDR3 protein: ASSQGGTTRGGKDTQY
J gene: TRBJ2-5; V gene: TRBV9; D gene: -; CDR3 protein: ASSEGEETQY
J gene: TRBJ1-5; V gene: TRBV27; D gene: -; CDR3 protein: ASSLEGLGNQPQH
J gene: TRBJ2-1; V gene: TRBV28; D gene: TRBD2; CDR3 protein: ASSSAASGVPYNEQF
J gene: TRBJ2-4; V gene: TRBV10-3; D gene: TRBD2; CDR3 protein: AISPKAGVGGIQY
J gene: TRBJ1-1; V gene: TRBV5-1; D gene: -; CDR3 protein: ASSLEPGPETEAF
J gene: TRBJ1-5; V gene: TRBV7-9; D gene: TRBD1; CDR3 protein: ASSADRGPNQPQH
J gene: TRBJ1-4; V gene: TRBV25-1; D gene: -; CDR3 protein: ASSGPWGVQEKLF
J gene: TRBJ2-2; V gene: TRBV7-2; D gene: TRBD1; CDR3 protein: ASSPTQGAPPGELF
J gene: TRBJ2-5; V gene: TRBV7-9; D gene: TRBD1; CDR3 protein: ASSLSGWGRGRREETQY
J gene: TRBJ2-6; V gene: TRBV30; D gene: -; CDR3 protein: AWSVGLGSGANVLT
J gene: TRBJ1-2; V gene: TRBV18; D gene: -; CDR3 protein: ASSPGSPGSGYT
J gene: TRBJ1-1; V gene: TRBV18; D gene: TRBD1; CDR3 protein: ASSPPGTGGRNTEAF
J gene: TRBJ2-2; V gene: TRBV2; D gene: TRBD1; CDR3 protein: ASRRQGANTGELF